The text below deals with one T cell receptor (beta chain). No cell sorting was done before RNA was extracted from the tissue. The data stem from a study of tumor and adjacent non-tumor tissue in lung cancer. V lost 8 bases and J 17 bases, leaving 23 bases between the germline ends. The V gene's germline CDR1 is SGHDT and CDR2 YYEEEE. The CDR3 totals 13 residues. TCRbeta libraries were built with three rounds of nested PCR, modified from ARM-PCR. TCRdb used MiXCR to reprocess the multiplex PCR reads, holding one entry per CDR3 protein. The table includes about 110,000 distinct CDR3 sequences, approximately 84% detected once.

The sequence was obtained from a man aged 65 to 79 with non-small cell lung cancer. This chain joins TRBV5-6 and TRBJ2-6; tentatively, D is TRBD1 (5 bases). The sample was lung tumor tissue. CDR3 DNA: TGTGCCAGTTCTCTTTCTGGGGCCAATGTCATGACTTTC. Translating gives CASSLSGANVMTF. Full variable domain (outside the CDR3, taken from reference TRBV5-6 and TRBJ2-6): DAGVTQSPTHLIKTRGQQVTLRCSPKSGHDTVSWYQQALGQGPQFIFQYYEEEERQRGNFPDRFSGHQFPNYSSELNVNALLLGDSALYLCASSLSGANVMTFGAGSRLTVL.